Below, 29 T cell receptor beta chains from the same sample are listed, as sequenced in a study of memory CD4+ T cells and cytomegalovirus serostatus. The sort gate was single viable CD3+CD4+CD8-CD45RO+ cells for memory CD4+ T cells. Assay used: immunoSEQ multiplex PCR; TCRdb lists only in-frame clones, some missing. The table includes about 44,000 clones, more than 65% detected once. Sequenced sample: memory CD4+ T cells from blood. The receptors here all came from an adult in good health and CMV-seronegative.

This rearrangement joins TRBV4-2 to TRBJ2-5, with D possibly being TRBD1 (5 bases). The J call is uncertain, as TRBJ2-7 better fits the DNA end. Germline CDR1 is LGHNA and CDR2 is YNFKEQ. CDR3 length: 15 residues. The CDR3: CASSQAQQVAYEQYF. CDR3 coding DNA: TGTGCCAGCAGCCAAGCCCAACAGGTTGCCTACGAGCAGTACTTC.

This sequence joins TRBV7-9 and TRBJ1-2; D is unclear. Trimming pared 0 bases from V and 6 bases from J, leaving 5 bases between. The CDR3 consists of 12 residues. CDR1 is SEHNR, CDR2 FQNEAQ, per germline (reference sequence). CDR3 coding DNA: TGTGCCAGCAGCTTAGCAGGGAATGGCTACACCTTC. This encodes CASSLAGNGYTF.

The chain links TRBV6-5 to TRBJ1-6; TRBD1 is a possible D gene (5 bases). The CDR3 extends over 15 amino acids. V was shortened by 6 bases and J by 0 bases, with 9 bases between the two germline ends. The germline V gene encodes CDR1 MNHEY and CDR2 SVGAGI. CDR3 loop: CASREDNSYNSPLHF. CDR3 nucleotide sequence: TGTGCCAGCAGAGAGGACAACTCCTATAATTCACCCCTCCACTTT.

The chain has TRBV6-6 and TRBJ2-3, with D hard to call. This CDR3 has 13 amino acids. Germline loops: CDR1 MNHNY, CDR2 SVGAGI (reference sequence). V was pared by 10 bases and J by 3 bases, with 14 bases between. In DNA, the CDR3 is TGTGCCACGAACCCTTCCATAACAGATACGCAGTATTTT. It codes for CATNPSITDTQYF.

The V gene is TRBV4-1, the J gene TRBJ1-4, with D maybe TRBD1 (5 bases). Trimming took off 3 bases at V and 8 bases at J, with 19 bases between the two ends. The germline V gene encodes CDR1 MGHRA and CDR2 YSYEKL. The CDR3 has 16 residues. The DNA for the CDR3 is TGCGCCAGCAGCCATCGTCAGGGAGCTTCATCGGAAAAACTGTTTTTT. This sequence encodes CASSHRQGASSEKLFF.

The chain uses TRBV9 and TRBJ1-2; 9 bases agree with TRBD1. Germline V gene data show CDR1 as SGDLS and CDR2 as YYNGEE. The junction had 14 bases not matched to a gene; V was cut back by 4 bases and J by 4 bases. The CDR3 is made up of 17 amino acids. CDR3 in DNA: TGTGCCAGCAGCCCTTCTGGGGTGGACAGGGGTAGCTATGGCTACACCTTC. Encoded protein: CASSPSGVDRGSYGYTF.

The chain employs TRBV6-5 and TRBJ2-5, with 7 bases aligning to TRBD1. In germline, CDR1 is MNHEY, CDR2 SVGAGI. V dropped 6 bases and J dropped 3; count of bases not matched to a gene: 7. CDR3 size: 14 residues. CDR3 coding DNA: TGTGCCAGCAGCTACGGGACAGCCGAAGAGACCCAGTACTTC. This codes for CASSYGTAEETQYF.

This clone was counted between two and nine times. The chain employs TRBV9 and TRBJ2-3; D gene unclear. The CDR3 contains 14 residues. CDR1 is SGDLS and CDR2 is YYNGEE in the germline V gene. V was clipped by 4 bases and J by 0 bases, with 9 bases between them. The CDR3, as DNA: TGTGCCAGCAGCTCCCTAACTAGCACAGATACGCAGTATTTT. Amino acids: CASSSLTSTDTQYF.

The chain has TRBV5-6 and TRBJ1-5, with D uncertain. The germline CDR1 and CDR2 sequences are SGHDT and YYEEEE. V lost 3 bases to trimming and J lost 7 bases, with 11 bases between them. The CDR3 length is 13 residues. The CDR3 sequence is CASSSRWEQPQHF. CDR3 nucleotide sequence: TGTGCCAGCAGCTCCCGCTGGGAACAGCCCCAGCATTTT.

This chain joins TRBV11-3 and TRBJ1-4; D not resolved. The germline V gene encodes CDR1 SGHNT and CDR2 YENEEA. The V and J ends lost 0 bases and 0 bases respectively, with 8 bases between them. The CDR3 has 16 residues. The CDR3 DNA follows: TGTGCCAGCAGCTTAGATCATGGCGCAACTAATGAAAAACTGTTTTTT. Its protein is CASSLDHGATNEKLFF.

The CDR3, as DNA: TGCGCCAGCAGCGGTGGACTAGCGGTATCCTACAATGAGCAGTTCTTC. Residues: CASSGGLAVSYNEQFF. The rearrangement uses TRBV5-1 and TRBJ2-1; 10 bases map to TRBD2. Unmatched junction bases numbered 5, after V lost 4 bases and J lost 1 base. CDR3 size: 16 residues. The germline CDR1 and CDR2 sequences are SGHRS and YFSETQ.

This chain uses TRBV27 with TRBJ1-1; D may be TRBD1 (6 bases). Germline V gene data show CDR1 as MNHEY and CDR2 as SMNVEV (reference sequence). V lost 2 bases to trimming and J lost 6 bases, with 13 bases between them. The CDR3 covers 14 residues. The CDR3 bases are TGTGCCAGCAGTTTAATAAGGGGGTCTTCTGAAGCTTTCTTT. This translates into CASSLIRGSSEAFF.

The chain is built from TRBV11-3 and TRBJ2-2; TRBD2 agrees at 8 bases. V shed 1 base and J 3 bases; nucleotides not matched to a gene: 4. Germline-derived CDR1 and CDR2 are SGHNT and YENEEA. The CDR3 extends over 16 amino acids. The CDR3 DNA reads as TGTGCCAGCAGCTTAGGGCGGACTAGCCACACCGGGGAGCTGTTTTTT. Translated, it gives CASSLGRTSHTGELFF.

The chain uses TRBV28 and TRBJ2-7; TRBD1 might be the D (7 bases). Trimming took 6 bases from V and 6 from J, leaving 21 bases between them. The germline V gene encodes CDR1 MDHEN and CDR2 SYDVKM. The CDR3 is 15 amino acids. The CDR3 is CASSPIDREDAEQYF. In DNA, the CDR3 is TGTGCCAGCAGCCCAATAGACAGGGAGGACGCCGAGCAGTACTTC.

This clone is labeled as medium-sized. The rearrangement joins TRBV6-1 to TRBJ1-5; D possibly corresponds to TRBD1 (5 bases). The V gene's germline CDR1 is MNHNS and CDR2 SASEGT. Trimming took 4 bases from V and 6 from J, leaving 13 bases between them. This CDR3 spans 14 amino acids. The CDR3 spells CASSGGQGSQPQHF. CDR3 sequence (DNA): TGTGCCAGCAGTGGAGGTCAGGGTAGTCAGCCCCAGCATTTT.

V and J are TRBV5-6 and TRBJ1-1; the D gene is possibly TRBD1 (6 bases). CDR1 and CDR2 from the germline V gene are SGHDT and YYEEEE. There are 15 residues in the CDR3. Trimming cost V 4 bases and J 1 base, with 14 bases left between them. The CDR3 DNA follows: TGTGCCAGCAGCCTTACAGGGATAGGGAACACTGAAGCTTTCTTT. Translation: CASSLTGIGNTEAFF.

The CDR3 region has the DNA TGCGCCAGCAGCCGACAGGGGTTGAACACTGAAGCTTTCTTT. This gives the protein CASSRQGLNTEAFF. The chain carries TRBV10-2 and TRBJ1-1; 8 nucleotides match TRBD1. Germline CDR1 and CDR2: WSHSY and SAAADI. The CDR3 contains 14 residues. The J segment lost 0 bases and the V segment lost 6 bases, leaving 3 bases of the junction unmatched.

This chain links TRBV2 with TRBJ1-5, with 8 bases that match TRBD1. The trim removed 6 bases at V and 6 bases at J, leaving 7 bases unmatched. CDR1 is SNHLY, CDR2 FYNNEI, per germline. This CDR3 has 14 residues. Here the CDR3 DNA reads TGTGCCAGCAGCGCTAGCAGGGGGCTTCAGCCCCAGCATTTT. Translation gives CASSASRGLQPQHF.

V gene TRBV4-1 combines with J gene TRBJ1-2; the D gene is possibly TRBD1 (6 bases). Germline CDR1 reads MGHRA; CDR2 reads YSYEKL. There are 15 residues in the CDR3. Between the trimmed V and J ends, which lost 4 bases and 3 bases, there was a span of 15 bases. CDR3 sequence: CASSRLNRADYGYTF. DNA for the CDR3: TGCGCCAGCAGCCGCCTTAACAGGGCGGACTATGGCTACACCTTC.

A single count supports this clone. V usage is TRBV29-1 and J usage is TRBJ2-3; D gene ambiguous. The CDR3 covers 12 residues. Germline assignment: CDR1 SQVTM and CDR2 ANQGSEA. Between the trimmed V and J ends, which lost 4 bases and 3 bases, there was a span of 8 bases. The chain's CDR3 is CSVVPETDTQYF. The CDR3, as DNA: TGCAGCGTTGTTCCAGAAACAGATACGCAGTATTTT.

The chain employs TRBV2 and TRBJ2-3; D is ambiguous. V was shortened by 3 bases and J by 6 bases, with 7 bases between the two germline ends. CDR3 length: 12 amino acids. Germline V CDR1 and CDR2: SNHLY, FYNNEI. The CDR3 sequence is CASSDDSDTQYF. The DNA of the CDR3 is TGTGCCAGCAGTGATGATTCCGATACGCAGTATTTT.

This chain joins TRBV7-2 and TRBJ2-3; D call uncertain. Looked up from germline, CDR1 is SGHTA and CDR2 is FQGNSA. This CDR3 region has 13 residues. The V end lost 5 bases, the J end lost 2 bases, and 8 bases lay between the germline ends. The chain's CDR3 is CASSPGLTDTQYF. CDR3 DNA sequence: TGTGCCAGCAGCCCGGGCCTCACAGATACGCAGTATTTT.

The chain employs TRBV2 and TRBJ1-3, with no clear D. V dropped 4 bases and J dropped 3 bases, with 10 bases sitting between them. This CDR3 contains 14 residues. In germline, CDR1 is SNHLY, CDR2 FYNNEI. The CDR3, as DNA: TGTGCCAGCAGTGTCAGGTCTTTTGGAAACACCATATATTTT. It specifies CASSVRSFGNTIYF.

This clone was observed a handful of times. The gene calls are TRBV28 and TRBJ1-5; D is possibly TRBD1 (5 bases). Trimming removed 6 bases at V and 6 bases at J, with 15 bases between. The CDR3 runs 14 residues. Germline loops: CDR1 MDHEN, CDR2 SYDVKM. Here the CDR3 reads CASRSREFGQPQHF. As DNA, the CDR3 is TGTGCCAGCAGGTCCAGGGAGTTTGGTCAGCCCCAGCATTTT.

This clone was counted only a few times. This rearrangement joins TRBV7-3 to TRBJ2-5; TRBD2 aligns across 7 bases. Germline V gives CDR1 SGHTA, CDR2 FQGTGA. Losses at the gene ends were 5 bases for V and 1 base for J; bases not matched to a gene: 7. This CDR3 has 15 amino acids. CDR3 DNA: TGTGCCAGCAGCACTGGGACGGGGGGCCAAGAGACCCAGTACTTC. Translating it yields CASSTGTGGQETQYF.

Relative to its sample, this clone is medium-sized. V is TRBV2 and J is TRBJ2-7, with 8 bases lining up with TRBD2. Per germline, CDR1 SNHLY and CDR2 FYNNEI. The CDR3 loop spans 14 amino acids. The V gene end was trimmed by 2 bases and the J gene end by 7 bases; junction bases not matched to a gene: 7. CDR3 DNA: TGTGCCAGCAGTGAAAATAGCGGGGTGGGGGAGCAGTACTTC. Translation: CASSENSGVGEQYF.

The chain has TRBV6-5 and TRBJ1-1; no firm D call. V lost 2 bases to trimming and J lost 8 bases, with 15 bases between them. CDR1 and CDR2 from the germline V gene are MNHEY and SVGAGI. CDR3 length: 14 residues. The CDR3 nucleotides are TGTGCCAGCAGTTACGGAAGGCTAGGAGGGGAAGCTTTCTTT. Translating it yields CASSYGRLGGEAFF.

This clone was picked up one time. V usage is TRBV5-1 and J usage is TRBJ2-3, with a possible D match to TRBD1 (5 bases). V shed 4 bases and J shed 3 bases, with 18 bases lying between them. CDR1 is SGHRS and CDR2 is YFSETQ in the germline V gene. This CDR3 spans 16 amino acids. The CDR3: CASSPIAAQGTDTQYF. The CDR3 DNA follows: TGCGCCAGCAGCCCGATAGCCGCCCAGGGAACAGATACGCAGTATTTT.

The rearrangement joins TRBV5-1 to TRBJ2-1; 11 nucleotides agree with TRBD2. The CDR3 has 15 residues. The J segment lost 4 bases and the V segment lost 4 bases, leaving 4 bases of the junction unmatched. Germline CDR1 is SGHRS and CDR2 is YFSETQ. CDR3 region: CASSKTSGVYNEQFF. CDR3 in DNA: TGCGCCAGCAGCAAGACTAGCGGGGTATACAATGAGCAGTTCTTC.